Sequencing of this T cell receptor beta chain was carried out in a study of PD-1 blockade in classical Hodgkin lymphoma. Study conclusions and caveats: Repertoire difference causes, possibly disease activity or prior therapy, remain undefined. CD4+ TCR diversity climbed significantly by C4D1, unlike CD8+ TCR diversity.

Here immunoSEQ multiplex PCR was the method, and the copy in TCRdb shows in-frame clones only, minus some. The sample has about 46,000 clones, around 80% seen once. Regarding this clone: Its antigen remains unknown.

The V and J ends lost 5 bases and 9 bases respectively, with 19 bases between them. Germline V CDR1 and CDR2: SNHLY, FYNNEI. The CDR3 runs 14 residues. Patients all relapsed after autologous stem cell transplantation, and there was variation in brentuximab vedotin exposure. The origin of this receptor is a human donor with classical Hodgkin lymphoma. The chain employs TRBV2 and TRBJ1-2, with D maybe TRBD1 (5 bases). The sample was peripheral blood mononuclear cells (PBMCs), taken before the second cycle of nivolumab. The CDR3 bases are TGTGCCAGCAGTCCCCCCGAAGCGGGGGGTCGCTACACCTTC. Residues: CASSPPEAGGRYTF. The full variable domain, completed using reference TRBV2 and TRBJ1-2, is EPEVTQTPSHQVTQMGQEVILRCVPISNHLYFYWYRQILGQKVEFLVSFYNNEISEKSEIFDDQFSVERPDGSNFTLKIRSTKLEDSAMYFCASSPPEAGGRYTFGSGTRLTVV.